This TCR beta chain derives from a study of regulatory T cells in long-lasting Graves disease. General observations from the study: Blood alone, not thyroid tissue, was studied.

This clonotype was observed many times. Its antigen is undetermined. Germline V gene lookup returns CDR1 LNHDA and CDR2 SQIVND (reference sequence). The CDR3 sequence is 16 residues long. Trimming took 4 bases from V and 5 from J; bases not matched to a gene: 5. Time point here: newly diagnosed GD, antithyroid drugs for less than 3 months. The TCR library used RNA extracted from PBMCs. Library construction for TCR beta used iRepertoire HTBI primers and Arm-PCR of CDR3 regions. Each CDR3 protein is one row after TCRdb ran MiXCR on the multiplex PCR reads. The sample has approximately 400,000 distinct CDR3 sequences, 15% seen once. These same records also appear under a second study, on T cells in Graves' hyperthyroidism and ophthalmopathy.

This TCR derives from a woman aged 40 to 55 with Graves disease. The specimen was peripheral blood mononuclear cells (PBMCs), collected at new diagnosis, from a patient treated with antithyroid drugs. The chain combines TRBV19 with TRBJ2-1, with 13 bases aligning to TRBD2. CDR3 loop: CASSTWTSGSNNEQFF. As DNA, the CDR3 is TGTGCCAGTAGTACCTGGACTAGCGGGAGTAACAATGAGCAGTTCTTC.